This passage covers 25 T cell receptor beta chains from one sample sequenced in a study of blood T cell repertoires in COVID-19. The method was immunoSEQ multiplex PCR; TCRdb's version includes in-frame clones alone and lacks a portion of them. The repertoire consists of about 260,000 clones, with 88% occurring once and the leading ten covering 11%. Sequencing input: peripheral blood. All receptors derive from a woman aged 25 to 39 with COVID-19, enrolled during active disease.

The chain recombines TRBV27 with TRBJ2-5; the D is unclear. The V gene lost 0 bases and the J gene lost 5 bases, with 10 bases spanning the gap. Germline-derived CDR1 and CDR2 are MNHEY and SMNVEV (reference sequence). This CDR3 has 14 amino acids. CDR3 DNA sequence: TGTGCCAGCAGTTTATCCCTCCAGGCGGAGACCCAGTACTTC. Amino acids: CASSLSLQAETQYF.

The CDR3 loop is CASSVVGDGGELFF. The CDR3 nucleotides read TGTGCCAGCAGCGTAGTAGGGGATGGCGGGGAGCTGTTTTTT. This rearrangement joins TRBV9 to TRBJ2-2, with a tentative D call TRBD1 (5 bases). The CDR3 is made up of 14 amino acids. Germline assignment: CDR1 SGDLS and CDR2 YYNGEE. Deletions cut 0 bases from V and 7 bases from J, with 10 bases between.

This clone appeared a single time. CDR3 residues: CASSLFGTSGSEYEQYF. The CDR3, as DNA: TGTGCCAGCAGCCTTTTCGGGACTAGCGGGAGTGAGTACGAGCAGTACTTC. The chain employs TRBV4-2 and TRBJ2-7; 14 nucleotides agree with TRBD2. CDR1 LGHNA and CDR2 YNFKEQ come from the germline V gene. This CDR3 contains 17 residues. V dropped 4 bases and J dropped 4; count of bases not matched to a gene: 9.

J is TRBJ2-3 and V is TRBV7-8; 8 bases map to TRBD2. The CDR3 totals 15 residues. CDR1 and CDR2 (germline): SGHVS, FQNEAQ. The V gene end was trimmed by 3 bases and the J gene end by 6 bases; junction bases not matched to a gene: 8. The CDR3 sequence is CASSFIAGREDTQYF. CDR3 DNA sequence: TGTGCCAGCAGCTTCATAGCGGGACGCGAGGATACGCAGTATTTT.

CDR3 loop: CASSPRKGAKTEAFF. The CDR3 nucleotides are TGTGCCAGCAGCCCCAGAAAGGGGGCAAAAACTGAAGCTTTCTTT. The chain has TRBV7-2 and TRBJ1-1, with TRBD1 identical over 7 bases. The CDR3 is 15 residues long. V shed 5 bases and J 5 bases; nucleotides not matched to a gene: 11. The germline CDR1 and CDR2 sequences are SGHTA and FQGNSA.

The J gene is TRBJ2-1, the V gene TRBV6-2 or TRBV6-3; D is undetermined. The CDR3 covers 16 residues. Trimming took off 6 bases at V and 1 base at J, with 16 bases between the two ends. The germline CDR1 and CDR2 sequences are MNHEY and SVGEGT. The CDR3 bases are TGTGCCAGCAGCCGACTTACTACGGCATCCTACAATGAGCAGTTCTTC. Its translation is CASSRLTTASYNEQFF.

About this clone itself: This sample includes further DNA sequences coding for the same CDR3. The V call is TRBV20-1, the J call TRBJ2-7, with a possible D match to TRBD2 (5 bases). Germline lookup yields CDR1 DFQATT and CDR2 SNEGSKA (reference sequence). The CDR3 contains 11 residues. V was clipped by 3 bases and J by 3 bases, with 6 bases between them. The CDR3 DNA reads as TGCAGTGCTAGGAGGGACTACGAGCAGTACTTC. Protein sequence: CSARRDYEQYF.

CDR3 sequence reads: CASRSGLAGAQETQYF. The CDR3 DNA follows: TGTGCCAGCAGATCTGGACTAGCGGGAGCCCAAGAGACCCAGTACTTC. The chain combines TRBV5-8 with TRBJ2-5; 13 positions match TRBD2. From germline, CDR1 is SGHTS and CDR2 YDEGEE. The CDR3 totals 16 residues. Unmatched junction bases numbered 5, after V lost 5 bases and J lost 1 base.

This clone has only one observation. The chain is built from TRBV6-2 or TRBV6-3 and TRBJ1-4, with 8 bases fitting TRBD1. V lost 2 bases, J lost 3 bases, and 5 bases stayed unmatched. This CDR3 has 16 residues. Germline V CDR1 and CDR2: MNHEY, SVGEGT. CDR3: CASSYPDRVANEKLFF. In DNA, the CDR3 is TGTGCCAGCAGTTACCCGGACAGGGTAGCTAATGAAAAACTGTTTTTT.

This chain uses TRBV5-1 with TRBJ1-5; D is perhaps TRBD1 (6 bases). This CDR3 comprises 15 residues. The V gene's germline CDR1 is SGHRS and CDR2 YFSETQ. V lost 0 bases and J 7 bases, leaving 14 bases between the germline ends. As DNA, the CDR3 is TGCGCCAGCAGCTTGGGCCCAGGGGCAGAGCAGCCCCAGCATTTT. Encoded protein: CASSLGPGAEQPQHF.

The genes are TRBV11-2 and TRBJ2-5; D uncertain. Trimming removed 5 bases at V and 10 bases at J, with 11 bases between. Germline V CDR1 and CDR2: SGHAT, FQNNGV. The CDR3 has 11 amino acids. The CDR3: CASSVFGDQYF. In DNA form, the CDR3 reads TGTGCCAGCAGCGTATTTGGAGACCAGTACTTC.

This chain uses TRBV19 with TRBJ1-5; weak D call: TRBD1 (6 bases). The CDR3 runs 15 residues. CDR1 and CDR2 from the germline V gene are LNHDA and SQIVND (reference sequence). Trimming left V 7 bases short and J 3 bases short, with 16 bases between. CDR3 sequence reads: CASTSPQGLNQPQHF. The CDR3 nucleotides are TGTGCCAGTACCAGCCCACAGGGTCTCAATCAGCCCCAGCATTTT.

The chain is built from TRBV11-2 and TRBJ2-3, with 13 bases aligning to TRBD2. The CDR3 covers 17 residues. Trimming removed 5 bases from V and 0 bases from J; junction bases left unmatched: 5. Germline values: CDR1 SGHAT, CDR2 FQNNGV. In nucleotides, the CDR3 is TGTGCCAGCAGCACGGGACTAGCGGGGACTAGCACAGATACGCAGTATTTT. Protein product: CASSTGLAGTSTDTQYF.

V usage is TRBV5-4 and J usage is TRBJ2-7, with D possibly being TRBD2 (5 bases). The CDR3 has 13 amino acids. Germline V gives CDR1 SGHNT, CDR2 YYREEE (reference sequence). The V and J ends lost 4 bases and 0 bases respectively, with 8 bases between them. CDR3 protein: CASSPGSSYEQYF. In DNA form, the CDR3 reads TGTGCCAGCAGCCCGGGGAGCTCCTACGAGCAGTACTTC.

This clone was observed a few times. The rearrangement joins TRBV29-1 to TRBJ2-7, with TRBD1 identical over 11 bases. This CDR3 is built from 12 residues. Trimming at V came to 7 bases and at J to 2 bases, leaving 1 base not matched to a gene. Germline-derived CDR1 and CDR2 are SQVTM and ANQGSEA. The CDR3 DNA follows: TGCAGCGGGGGACAGGGGGCCTACGAGCAGTACTTC. This translates into CSGGQGAYEQYF.

The V gene is TRBV6-5, the J gene TRBJ1-1, with 10 bases that match TRBD1. The CDR3 has 15 residues. Trimming took 7 bases from V and 4 from J; bases not matched to a gene: 9. Germline V gene lookup returns CDR1 MNHEY and CDR2 SVGAGI. The CDR3 DNA follows: TGTGCCAGCAAACCGGGACAGGGGATCTTCACTGAAGCTTTCTTT. This sequence encodes CASKPGQGIFTEAFF.

The chain carries TRBV28 and TRBJ1-2; TRBD1 aligns across 7 bases. CDR3 length: 14 amino acids. Germline V gene lookup returns CDR1 MDHEN and CDR2 SYDVKM. J lost 2 bases, V lost 5 bases, and 5 bases had no gene match. CDR3 amino acids: CASSPGGKNYGYTF. The CDR3 coding sequence is TGTGCCAGCAGTCCAGGGGGGAAGAACTATGGCTACACCTTC.

The rearrangement links TRBV6-5 to TRBJ2-1; tentative D call: TRBD2 (5 bases). The CDR3 contains 14 residues. Trimming stripped 6 bases from V and 12 bases from J, with 21 bases between. Germline lookup yields CDR1 MNHEY and CDR2 SVGAGI. The CDR3 spells CASREEGGPIRQFF. The CDR3 DNA follows: TGTGCCAGCAGGGAGGAAGGCGGGCCCATCCGGCAGTTCTTC.

The rearrangement joins TRBV12-5 to TRBJ2-7, with unresolved D. The germline V and J ends were trimmed by 3 bases and 7 bases, with 13 bases remaining between them. Per germline, CDR1 LGHNT and CDR2 FRNRAP. The CDR3 totals 13 residues. CDR3 in amino acids: CASGLMNPREQYF. In DNA form, the CDR3 reads TGTGCTAGTGGTTTAATGAACCCTAGGGAGCAGTACTTC.

The chain employs TRBV4-1 and TRBJ1-4; TRBD1 matches 9 bases. Germline V CDR1 and CDR2: MGHRA, YSYEKL. The junction had 10 bases not matched to a gene; V was cut back by 3 bases and J by 8 bases. The CDR3 extends over 16 amino acids. The CDR3 is CASSHQKGQGVEKLFF. In DNA, the CDR3 is TGCGCCAGCAGCCATCAAAAGGGACAGGGTGTAGAAAAACTGTTTTTT.

This sequence joins TRBV5-1 and TRBJ1-6; D unresolved. Germline V gene sequence: CDR1 SGHRS, CDR2 YFSETQ. V was pared by 1 base and J by 4 bases, with 6 bases between. The CDR3 is 14 amino acids. The CDR3 nucleotides are TGCGCCAGCAGCTTGACGGGATATAATTCACCCCTCCACTTT. Translated, it gives CASSLTGYNSPLHF.

The chain employs TRBV6-5 and TRBJ1-2; TRBD1 matches at 7 bases. Losses at the gene ends were 5 bases for V and 5 bases for J; bases not matched to a gene: 8. The CDR3 has 14 amino acids. Germline V lookup: CDR1 MNHEY, CDR2 SVGAGI. The CDR3, as DNA: TGTGCCAGCAGTCCAGGGACAGTCTCATATGGCTACACCTTC. Its protein product is CASSPGTVSYGYTF.

The chain links TRBV4-1 to TRBJ2-3, with 9 bases identical to TRBD1. This CDR3 spans 14 amino acids. CDR1 is MGHRA, CDR2 YSYEKL, per germline. The V and J ends lost 1 base and 4 bases, in that order; junction bases with no gene match: 0. Here the CDR3 reads CASSQGTGADTQYF. The CDR3 nucleotides are TGCGCCAGCAGCCAAGGGACAGGGGCAGATACGCAGTATTTT.

This chain connects TRBV11-2 to TRBJ1-6; 9 bases line up with TRBD1. The CDR3 extends over 15 amino acids. Germline CDR1 is SGHAT and CDR2 is FQNNGV. V was clipped by 2 bases and J by 13 bases; unmatched bases: 9. CDR3 loop: CASSLRGTGGTPLHF. The CDR3 DNA reads as TGTGCCAGCAGCTTAAGGGGAACAGGGGGCACTCCCCTCCACTTT.

The chain has TRBV27 and TRBJ2-1, with 8 bases that match TRBD1. CDR3 length equals 15 residues. CDR1 is MNHEY, CDR2 SMNVEV, per germline (reference sequence). V was clipped by 5 bases and J by 0 bases; unmatched bases: 3. CDR3 in amino acids: CASSRTGYSYNEQFF. For the CDR3, the DNA is TGTGCCAGCAGTAGGACAGGGTACTCCTACAATGAGCAGTTCTTC.